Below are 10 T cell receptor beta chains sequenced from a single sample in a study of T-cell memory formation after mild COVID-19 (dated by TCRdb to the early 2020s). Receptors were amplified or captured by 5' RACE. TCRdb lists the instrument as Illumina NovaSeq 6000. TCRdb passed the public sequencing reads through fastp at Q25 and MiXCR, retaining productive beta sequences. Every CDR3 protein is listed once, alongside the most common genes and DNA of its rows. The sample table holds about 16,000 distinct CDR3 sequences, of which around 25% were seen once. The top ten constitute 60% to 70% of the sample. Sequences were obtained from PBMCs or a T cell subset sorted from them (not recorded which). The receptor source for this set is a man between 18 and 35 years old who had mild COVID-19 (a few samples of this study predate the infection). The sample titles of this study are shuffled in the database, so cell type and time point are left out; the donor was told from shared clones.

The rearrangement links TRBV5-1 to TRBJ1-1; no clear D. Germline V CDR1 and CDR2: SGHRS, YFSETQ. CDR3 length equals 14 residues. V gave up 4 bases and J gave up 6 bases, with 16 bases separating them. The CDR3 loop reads CASSPGAGGSEAFF. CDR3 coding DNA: TGCGCCAGCAGCCCAGGCGCGGGAGGTTCTGAAGCTTTCTTT.

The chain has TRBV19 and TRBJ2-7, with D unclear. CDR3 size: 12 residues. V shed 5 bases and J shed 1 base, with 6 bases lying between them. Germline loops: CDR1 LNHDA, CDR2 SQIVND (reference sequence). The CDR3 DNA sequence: TGTGCCAGTAGTTTTCTATCCTACGAGCAGTACGTC. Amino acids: CASSFLSYEQYV.

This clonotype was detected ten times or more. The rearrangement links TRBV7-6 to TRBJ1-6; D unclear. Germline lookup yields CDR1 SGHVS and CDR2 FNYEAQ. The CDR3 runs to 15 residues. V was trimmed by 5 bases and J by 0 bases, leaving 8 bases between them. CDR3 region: CASSGGFSYNSPLHF. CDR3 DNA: TGTGCCAGCAGCGGCGGTTTCTCCTATAATTCACCCCTCCACTTT.

The CDR3 is CASSLLSGGTETQYF. The CDR3 bases are TGTGCCAGCAGCCTTCTAAGCGGGGGGACTGAGACCCAGTACTTC. The chain joins TRBV3-1 to TRBJ2-5, with 9 nucleotides matching TRBD2. V was clipped by 4 bases and J by 5 bases; unmatched bases: 8. Looked up from germline, CDR1 is LGHDT and CDR2 is YNNKEL (reference sequence). This CDR3 contains 15 residues.

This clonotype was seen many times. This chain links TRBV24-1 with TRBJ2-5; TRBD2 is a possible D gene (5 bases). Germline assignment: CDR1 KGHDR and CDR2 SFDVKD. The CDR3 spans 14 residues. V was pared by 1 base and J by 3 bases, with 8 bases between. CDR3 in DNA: TGTGCCACCAGTGATTTCCGGGGTGAAGAGACCCAGTACTTC. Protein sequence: CATSDFRGEETQYF.

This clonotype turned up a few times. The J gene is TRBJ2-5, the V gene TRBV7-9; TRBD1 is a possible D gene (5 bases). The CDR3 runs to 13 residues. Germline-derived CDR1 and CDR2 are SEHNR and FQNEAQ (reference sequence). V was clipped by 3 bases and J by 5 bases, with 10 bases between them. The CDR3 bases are TGTGCCAGCAGCTTCCCAGGGCTGGAGACCCAGTACTTC. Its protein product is CASSFPGLETQYF.

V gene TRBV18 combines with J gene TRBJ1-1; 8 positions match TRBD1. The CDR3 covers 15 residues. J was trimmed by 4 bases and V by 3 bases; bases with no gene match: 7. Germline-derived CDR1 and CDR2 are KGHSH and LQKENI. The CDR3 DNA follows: TGTGCCAGCTCACCTGCGGACAGGGTTAGCACTGAAGCTTTCTTT. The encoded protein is CASSPADRVSTEAFF.

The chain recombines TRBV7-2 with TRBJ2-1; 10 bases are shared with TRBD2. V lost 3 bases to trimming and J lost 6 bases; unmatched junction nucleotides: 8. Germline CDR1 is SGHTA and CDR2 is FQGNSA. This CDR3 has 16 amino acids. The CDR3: CASSLGRSSGSNEQFF. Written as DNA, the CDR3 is TGTGCCAGCAGCTTGGGCCGGTCTAGCGGGAGCAATGAGCAGTTCTTC. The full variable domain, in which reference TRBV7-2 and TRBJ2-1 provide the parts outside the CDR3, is GAGVSQSPSNKVTEKGKDVELRCDPISGHTALYWYRQSLGQGLEFLIYFQGNSAPDKSGLPSDRFSAERTGGSVSTLTIQRTQQEDSAVYLCASSLGRSSGSNEQFFGPGTRLTVL.

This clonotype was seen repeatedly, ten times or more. The CDR3 sequence is CASRPDRGYGYTF. As DNA, the CDR3 is TGTGCCAGCAGACCAGACAGGGGCTATGGCTACACCTTC. The chain carries TRBV5-5 and TRBJ1-2; 8 nucleotides align to TRBD1. The V gene's germline CDR1 is SGHKS and CDR2 YYEKEE (reference sequence). V shed 5 bases and J 4 bases; nucleotides not matched to a gene: 4. The CDR3 has 13 residues.

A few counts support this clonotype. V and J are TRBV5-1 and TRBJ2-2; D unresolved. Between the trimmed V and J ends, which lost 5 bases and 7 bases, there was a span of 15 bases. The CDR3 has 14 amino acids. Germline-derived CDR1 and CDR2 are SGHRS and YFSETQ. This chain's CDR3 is CASRSFSKGGELFF. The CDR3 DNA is TGCGCCAGCAGGTCCTTCTCTAAGGGCGGGGAGCTGTTTTTT.